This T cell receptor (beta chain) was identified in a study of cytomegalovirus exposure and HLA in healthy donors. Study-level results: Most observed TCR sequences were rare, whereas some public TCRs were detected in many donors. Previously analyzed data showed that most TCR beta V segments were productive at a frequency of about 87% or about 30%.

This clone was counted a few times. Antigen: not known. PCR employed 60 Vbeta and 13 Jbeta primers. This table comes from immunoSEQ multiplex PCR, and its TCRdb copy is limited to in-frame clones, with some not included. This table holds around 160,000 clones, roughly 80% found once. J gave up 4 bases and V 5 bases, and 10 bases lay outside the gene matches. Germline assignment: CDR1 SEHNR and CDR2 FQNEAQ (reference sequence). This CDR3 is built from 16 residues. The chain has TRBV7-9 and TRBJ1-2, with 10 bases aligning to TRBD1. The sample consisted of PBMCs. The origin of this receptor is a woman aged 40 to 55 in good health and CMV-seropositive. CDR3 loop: CASSPVGTGAVYGYTF. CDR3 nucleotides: TGTGCCAGCAGCCCGGTGGGGACAGGGGCAGTCTATGGCTACACCTTC. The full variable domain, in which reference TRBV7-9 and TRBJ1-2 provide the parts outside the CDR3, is DTGVSQNPRHKITKRGQNVTFRCDPISEHNRLYWYRQTLGQGPEFLTYFQNEAQLEKSRLLSDRFSAERPKGSFSTLEIQRTEQGDSAMYLCASSPVGTGAVYGYTFGSGTRLTVV.